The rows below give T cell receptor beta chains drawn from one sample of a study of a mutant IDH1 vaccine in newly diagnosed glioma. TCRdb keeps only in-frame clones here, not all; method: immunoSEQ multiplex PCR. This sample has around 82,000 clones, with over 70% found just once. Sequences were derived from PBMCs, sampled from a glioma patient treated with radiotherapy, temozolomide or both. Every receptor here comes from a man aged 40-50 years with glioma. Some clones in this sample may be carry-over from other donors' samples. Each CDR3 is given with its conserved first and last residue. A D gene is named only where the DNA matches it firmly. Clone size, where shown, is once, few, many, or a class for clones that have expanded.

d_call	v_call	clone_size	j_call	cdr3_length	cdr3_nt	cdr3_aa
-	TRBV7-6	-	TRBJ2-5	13	TGTGCCAGCAGTCCCACGGGGCCGGGGACCCAGTACTTC	CASSPTGPGTQYF
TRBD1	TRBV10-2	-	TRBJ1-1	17	TGCGCCAGCTCACCCTCACCAGGGGGCGCGGGGAACACTGAAGCTTTCTTT	CASSPSPGGAGNTEAFF
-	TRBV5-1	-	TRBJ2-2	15	TGCGCCAGCAGCTTCAAGTCCGATACCCCCGGGGAGCTGTTTTTT	CASSFKSDTPGELFF
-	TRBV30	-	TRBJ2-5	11	TGTGCCTGGAGTGACCAAGAGACCCAGTACTTC	CAWSDQETQYF
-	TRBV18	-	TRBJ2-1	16	TGTGCCAGCTCACGTAAAGGGGGAGAGAGGGTCAATGAGCAGTTCTTC	CASSRKGGERVNEQFF
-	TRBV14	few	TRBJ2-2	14	TGTGCCAGCAGGAAAAGGGAGGACACCGGGGAGCTGTTTTTT	CASRKREDTGELFF
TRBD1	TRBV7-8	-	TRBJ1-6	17	TGTGCCAGCAGCGCCATCGCGACAGGGACCATCAGTTCACCCCTCCACTTT	CASSAIATGTISSPLHF
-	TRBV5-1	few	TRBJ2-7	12	TGCGCCAGCAGCTTGGAAGGGAACGAGCAGTACTTC	CASSLEGNEQYF
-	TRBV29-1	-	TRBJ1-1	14	TGCAGCGTTGTTCCCTGGGGGGAGAACACTGAAGCTTTCTTT	CSVVPWGENTEAFF
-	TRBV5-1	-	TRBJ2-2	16	TGCGCCAGCAGCTTGGCTGTTGGGACTGGGACCGGGGAGCTGTTTTTT	CASSLAVGTGTGELFF
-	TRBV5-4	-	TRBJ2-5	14	TGTGCCAGCAGCTCGGGACAAAATCAAGAGACCCAGTACTTC	CASSSGQNQETQYF
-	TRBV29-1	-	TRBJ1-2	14	TGCAGCGTCTCATACTTCAGGGACCAGGATGGCTACACCTTC	CSVSYFRDQDGYTF
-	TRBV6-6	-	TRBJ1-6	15	TGTGCCAGCAGCCAACTCGGCTATGATAATTCACCCCTCCACTTT	CASSQLGYDNSPLHF
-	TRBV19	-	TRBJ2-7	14	TGTGCCAGTAGTTTGGTCGGACGGAAATACGAGCAGTACTTC	CASSLVGRKYEQYF
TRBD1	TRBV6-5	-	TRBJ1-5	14	TGTGCCAGCAGGGCGGGACAGCCTAATCAGCCCCAGCATTTT	CASRAGQPNQPQHF
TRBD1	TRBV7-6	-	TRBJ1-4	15	TGTGCCAGCAGCTTGGGCGGACAGGGGGCCCGAAAACTGTTTTTT	CASSLGGQGARKLFF
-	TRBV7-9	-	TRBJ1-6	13	TGTGCCAGCAGCTTAGTTCTCGATTCACCCCTCCACTTT	CASSLVLDSPLHF
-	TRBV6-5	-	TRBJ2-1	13	TGTGCCAGCAGTTACATCTCCGGCAATGAGCAGTTCTTC	CASSYISGNEQFF
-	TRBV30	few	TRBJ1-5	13	TGTGCCTACCAAACGGGGGGCAATCAGCCCCAGCATTTT	CAYQTGGNQPQHF
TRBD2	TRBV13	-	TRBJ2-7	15	TGTGCCAGCAGCTCCAAGGGACTAGTGGCCTACGAGCAGTACTTC	CASSSKGLVAYEQYF
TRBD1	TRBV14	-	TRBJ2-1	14	TGTGCCAGCAGCCAAGATTCTACGGACAGGCGGCAGTTCTTC	CASSQDSTDRRQFF
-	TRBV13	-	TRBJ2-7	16	TGTGCCAGCAGCCCCCCGGGCAGTCAAAGCTCCTACGAGCAGTACTTC	CASSPPGSQSSYEQYF
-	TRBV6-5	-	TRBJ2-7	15	TGTGCCAGCAGTTCCCCACCGGCAGGGGTCTACGAGCAGTACTTC	CASSSPPAGVYEQYF
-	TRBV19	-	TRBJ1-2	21	TGTGCCAGTAGTAGGGGGATTCCCAGGGTTCAGCAACCCTCCACTAACTATGGCTACACCTTC	CASSRGIPRVQQPSTNYGYTF
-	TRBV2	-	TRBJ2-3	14	TGTGCCAGCAGTGACGGGATCAGCACAGATACGCAGTATTTT	CASSDGISTDTQYF
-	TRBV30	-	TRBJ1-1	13	TGTGCCTGGAGGAGGACTGAGAACACTGAAGCTTTCTTT	CAWRRTENTEAFF
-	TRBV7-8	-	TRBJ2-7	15	TGTGCCAGCAGCTTAGCGGGGAGAGATACCTACGAGCAGTACTTC	CASSLAGRDTYEQYF
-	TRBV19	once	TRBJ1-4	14	TGTGCCAGTAGTATGATAACGTGGGATGAAAAACTGTTTTTT	CASSMITWDEKLFF
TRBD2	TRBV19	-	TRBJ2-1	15	TGTGCCAGTAGTTTTCAAGCGCCTAGCGGCGGTGAGCAGTTCTTC	CASSFQAPSGGEQFF
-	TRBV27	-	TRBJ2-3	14	TGTGCCAGCACCACGTACTTGGGCACAGATACGCAGTATTTT	CASTTYLGTDTQYF
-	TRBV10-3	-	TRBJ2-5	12	TGTGCCATCAGTGAGAGCCAAGAGACCCAGTACTTC	CAISESQETQYF
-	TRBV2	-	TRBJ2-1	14	TGTGCCAGCAGTGAGCAGGGCGAGTCCTATGAGCAGTTCTTC	CASSEQGESYEQFF
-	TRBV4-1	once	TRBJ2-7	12	TGCGCCAGCAGCCAAGCTCTAGGTGAGCAGTACTTC	CASSQALGEQYF
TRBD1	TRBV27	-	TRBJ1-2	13	TGTGCCAGCAGAATGACAGGGACTGGACGCTACACCTTC	CASRMTGTGRYTF
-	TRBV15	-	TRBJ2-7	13	TGTGCCACCAGCAGGGCTCCCGGGGCCGGGCAGTACTTC	CATSRAPGAGQYF
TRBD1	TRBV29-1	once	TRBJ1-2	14	TGCAGCGTTGAGCCTCAGGGGGCGGTCTATGGCTACACCTTC	CSVEPQGAVYGYTF
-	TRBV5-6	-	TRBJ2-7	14	TGTGCCAGCAGCAAGGGGACACCCTCCTACGAGCAGTACTTC	CASSKGTPSYEQYF
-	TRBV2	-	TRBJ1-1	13	TGTGCCAGCATCGTCAGGGAGGGGGCTGAAGCTTTCTTT	CASIVREGAEAFF
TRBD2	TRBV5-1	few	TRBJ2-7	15	TGCGCCAGCAGCTTGGGAGCGGGGGGGCCCTACGAGCAGTACTTC	CASSLGAGGPYEQYF
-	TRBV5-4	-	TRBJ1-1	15	TGTGCCAGCAGCGGCGGGACAAACTCGAACACTGAAGCTTTCTTT	CASSGGTNSNTEAFF
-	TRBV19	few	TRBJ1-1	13	TGTGCCAGTAGTCCCGAAGGACCGGGGTCAGCTTTCTTT	CASSPEGPGSAFF
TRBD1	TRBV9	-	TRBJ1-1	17	TGTGCCAGCAGCGTAGCCCCCGTGGGGGGACAGGGGGCTGAAGCTTTCTTT	CASSVAPVGGQGAEAFF
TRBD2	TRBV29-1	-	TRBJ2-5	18	TGCAGCGTTGAAAATCCCCAGGAGGGCGGGGGGTGGCAAGAGACCCAGTACTTC	CSVENPQEGGGWQETQYF
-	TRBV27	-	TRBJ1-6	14	TGTGCCAGCAGCCCGAGGGGCGGGAATTCACCCCTCCACTTT	CASSPRGGNSPLHF
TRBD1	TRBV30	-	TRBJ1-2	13	TGTGCCTGGACCCCGTTGGACAGGGCTGGCTACACCTTC	CAWTPLDRAGYTF
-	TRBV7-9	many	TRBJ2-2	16	TGTGCCAGCAGCTTAGTGGCCGGTGCGAACACCGGGGAGCTGTTTTTT	CASSLVAGANTGELFF
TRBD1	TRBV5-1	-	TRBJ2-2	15	TGCGCCAGCAGCTTGGGGGACAGGGATGTTGTGGAGCTGTTTTTT	CASSLGDRDVVELFF
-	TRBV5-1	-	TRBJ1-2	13	TGCGCCAGCAGCTTAGAAGAGACCTATGGCTACACCTTC	CASSLEETYGYTF
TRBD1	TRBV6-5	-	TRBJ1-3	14	TGTGCCAGCAGTTACTCGGGACAGGGAAACACCATATATTTT	CASSYSGQGNTIYF